This note documents a single T cell receptor beta chain sequence. The antigen is undetermined. These data belong to a study of memory CD4+ T cells and cytomegalovirus serostatus. Study information: Healthy Belgian adult donors included about nine CMV-positive and 20 to 30 CMV-negative people.

The length of the CDR3 is 17 residues. V dropped 4 bases and J dropped 5; count of bases not matched to a gene: 11. CDR1 and CDR2 from the germline V gene are SGHDT and YYEEEE. General study points: Of approximately 160 reported CMV TCRbeta sequences, under 70 were found in memory CD4+ repertoires.

This table comes from immunoSEQ multiplex PCR, and its TCRdb copy is limited to in-frame clones, with some not included. In the table there are about 56,000 clones, roughly 82% of which are singletons. Single viable CD3+CD4+CD8-CD45RO+ cells were sorted as the memory CD4+ T cells. This clonotype was obtained from an adult in good health and CMV-seronegative. The sample taken for sequencing was memory CD4+ T cells from blood. V usage is TRBV5-6 and J usage is TRBJ2-7, with TRBD2 matching 14 bases. The CDR3 protein is CASSPGTSGGELHEQYF. As DNA, the CDR3 is TGTGCCAGCAGCCCCGGGACTAGCGGGGGCGAACTACACGAGCAGTACTTC.